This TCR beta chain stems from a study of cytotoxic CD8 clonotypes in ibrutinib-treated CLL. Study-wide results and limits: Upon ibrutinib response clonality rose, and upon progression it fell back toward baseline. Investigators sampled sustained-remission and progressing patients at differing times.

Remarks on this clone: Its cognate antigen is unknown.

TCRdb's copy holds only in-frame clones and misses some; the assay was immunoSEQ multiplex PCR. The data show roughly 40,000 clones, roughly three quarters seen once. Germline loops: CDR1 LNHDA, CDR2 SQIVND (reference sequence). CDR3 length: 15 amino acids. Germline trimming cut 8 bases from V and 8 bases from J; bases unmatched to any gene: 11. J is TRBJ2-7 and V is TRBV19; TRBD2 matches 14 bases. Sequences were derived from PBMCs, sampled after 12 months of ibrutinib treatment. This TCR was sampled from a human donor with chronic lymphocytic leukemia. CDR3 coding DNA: TGTGCCAGTCGGGCGGACGGGACTAGCGGGAGCAAGCAGTACTTC. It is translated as CASRADGTSGSKQYF.